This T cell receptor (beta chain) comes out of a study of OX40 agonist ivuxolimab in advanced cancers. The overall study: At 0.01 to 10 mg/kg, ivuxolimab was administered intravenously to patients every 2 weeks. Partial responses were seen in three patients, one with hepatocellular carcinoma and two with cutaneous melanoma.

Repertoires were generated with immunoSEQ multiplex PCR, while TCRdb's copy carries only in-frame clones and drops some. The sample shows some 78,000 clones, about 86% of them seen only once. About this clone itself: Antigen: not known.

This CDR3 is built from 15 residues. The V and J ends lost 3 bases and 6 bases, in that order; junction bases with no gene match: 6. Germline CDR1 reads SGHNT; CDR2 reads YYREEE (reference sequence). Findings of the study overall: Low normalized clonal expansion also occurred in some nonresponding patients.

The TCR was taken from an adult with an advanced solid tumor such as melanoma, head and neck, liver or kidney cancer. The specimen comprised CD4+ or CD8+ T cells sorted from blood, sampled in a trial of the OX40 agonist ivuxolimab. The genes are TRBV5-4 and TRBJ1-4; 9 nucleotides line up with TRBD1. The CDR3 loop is CASSSNRGLDEKLFF. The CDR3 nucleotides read TGTGCCAGCAGCTCCAACAGGGGGCTGGATGAAAAACTGTTTTTT.